This T cell receptor (beta chain) emerged from a study of T cells in Graves' hyperthyroidism and ophthalmopathy. General observations from the study: Blood samples included most of the expanded thyroid clonotypes exceeding 0.001.

This clonotype was detected many times. The antigen is unknown. CDR1 is SGHAT and CDR2 is FQNNGV in the germline V gene. The V and J ends lost 1 base and 6 bases respectively, with 7 bases between them. This CDR3 contains 13 residues. It was RNA transcripts that yielded the amplified TCR beta CDR3 regions. First-round RT-PCR targeting the TCR CDR3 was performed with the HTBI primer set. TCRdb called the multiplex PCR reads again in MiXCR, with one record for every CDR3 protein. The sample contains around 240,000 distinct CDR3 sequences, roughly 17% of which appear only once. The chain links TRBV11-2 to TRBJ1-5; D not certain. This sequence originates from a woman between 18 and 29 years old with Graves' ophthalmopathy. Input material: blood. The CDR3 spells CASSLGRRQPQHF. CDR3 nucleotide sequence: TGTGCCAGCAGCTTAGGAAGGCGTCAGCCCCAGCATTTT.